This TCR beta chain was captured in a study of shared clonotypes between healthy human individuals. Study-level points and caveats: The rarefaction results pointed to incomplete sorted-subset sequencing despite large depth. Approximately 4.5% was the fraction of naive CD4 clonotypes found shared across four donors.

Turning to this clone: Its antigen remains unknown.

The junction had 9 bases not matched to a gene; V was cut back by 5 bases and J by 10 bases. CDR1 is MDHEN, CDR2 SYDVKM, per germline. The CDR3 consists of 14 residues. Naive CD8 isolation took CD45RO-negative cells positively selected for CCR7 and excluded terminally differentiated effector memory CD45RA+ cells. Clones were read by immunoSEQ multiplex PCR, and TCRdb kept only the in-frame ones, dropping some. The sample records nearly 2 million clones, approximately 95% being singletons. The sequenced sample consisted of naive CD8+ T cells sorted from blood. The receptor was isolated from a man aged 18-30 years in good health. V and J are TRBV28 and TRBJ1-4; 8 bases fit TRBD1. The CDR3 nucleotides read TGTGCCAGCAGTGAACAGGGGGACTATGGAAAACTGTTTTTT. It specifies CASSEQGDYGKLFF.